Following are 21 T cell receptor beta chains from one sample sequenced in a study of blood T cells in healthy people across ages. A second PCR, run for roughly 7 to 12 cycles, used a sample-barcoded 5' primer plus a J-beta primer mix. TCRdb recomputed calls from the 5' RACE reads with MiXCR, one row per CDR3 protein. The data hold some 850,000 distinct CDR3 sequences, with around a quarter observed a single time. This sample was also put to use in a study of T cells of mothers and their children.

The sequenced sample consisted of blood. Receptor source: a boy younger than 18 in good health.

The chain links TRBV15 to TRBJ2-6; the D gene could be TRBD1 or TRBD2 (5 bases each). The CDR3 contains 17 residues. V lost 5 bases and J 4 bases, leaving 18 bases between the germline ends. Germline V gene data show CDR1 as LNHNV and CDR2 as YYDKDF (reference sequence). The CDR3 sequence is CATSPRGSGLGANVLTF. CDR3 coding DNA: TGTGCCACCAGCCCCCGGGGCAGTGGTCTCGGGGCCAACGTCCTGACTTTC.

The CDR3 loop reads CASREGQPYNEQFF. The CDR3 region has the DNA TGCGCCAGCAGGGAGGGACAGCCGTACAATGAGCAGTTCTTC. This chain uses TRBV5-1 with TRBJ2-1; weak D call: TRBD1 (7 bases). V shed 5 bases and J shed 4 bases, with 13 bases lying between them. Germline V CDR1 and CDR2: SGHRS, YFSETQ. The CDR3 contains 14 residues.

This clonotype appeared a few times. J is TRBJ1-4 and V is TRBV6-1; D is uncertain. The CDR3 length is 14 residues. The germline gives CDR1 MNHNS, CDR2 SASEGT. Trimming removed 6 bases at V and 0 bases at J, with 8 bases between. The CDR3 bases are TGTGCCAGCAGGAGGATGGCAACTAATGAAAAACTGTTTTTT. Translated, it gives CASRRMATNEKLFF.

V gene TRBV29-1 combines with J gene TRBJ1-6; D is possibly TRBD1 (5 bases). Trimming took 7 bases from V and 7 from J, leaving 14 bases between them. The CDR3 length is 13 residues. Germline CDR1 and CDR2: SQVTM and ANQGSEA. The CDR3 here is CSGQGEGNSPLHF. CDR3 sequence (DNA): TGCAGCGGGCAGGGAGAGGGCAATTCACCCCTCCACTTT.

The chain combines TRBV5-1 with TRBJ2-3; 10 positions agree with TRBD1. The CDR3 has 15 residues. V was pared by 0 bases and J by 4 bases, with 2 bases of the junction left unmatched. Germline assignment: CDR1 SGHRS and CDR2 YFSETQ. Here the CDR3 reads CASSLDGQGADTQYF. The CDR3 nucleotides are TGCGCCAGCAGCTTGGATGGACAGGGGGCAGATACGCAGTATTTT.

This clonotype was recorded a few times. CDR3 amino acids: CATSGWGLTGPRENTEAFF. The CDR3 nucleotides are TGTGCCACCAGTGGTTGGGGATTAACCGGGCCCCGAGAGAACACTGAAGCTTTCTTT. This chain links TRBV24-1 with TRBJ1-1; D is unclear. Deletions cut 5 bases from V and 1 base from J, with 25 bases between. The germline gives CDR1 KGHDR, CDR2 SFDVKD. This CDR3 is built from 19 residues.

This clonotype was observed a few times. The J gene is TRBJ1-4, the V gene TRBV4-2; perhaps TRBD1 as D (5 bases). The germline gives CDR1 LGHNA, CDR2 YNFKEQ. The CDR3 covers 16 residues. Trimming left V 1 base short and J 8 bases short, with 17 bases between. CDR3 amino acids: CASSQAEGQLQEKLFF. CDR3 nucleotide sequence: TGTGCCAGCAGCCAAGCGGAGGGGCAGTTGCAGGAAAAACTGTTTTTT.

The chain employs TRBV2 and TRBJ2-5; a possible D gene is TRBD2 (5 bases). The CDR3 extends over 15 amino acids. Germline CDR1 SNHLY, CDR2 FYNNEI. V shed 0 bases and J shed 3 bases, with 11 bases lying between them. The CDR3 nucleotides read TGTGCCAGCAGTGAAGCGCGGGCCGGAGAAGAGACCCAGTACTTC. It yields the protein CASSEARAGEETQYF.

The chain links TRBV6-2 or TRBV6-3 to TRBJ1-5; D not resolved. The V gene's germline CDR1 is MNHEY and CDR2 SVGEGT. The ends were cut back, 3 bases at V and 4 bases at J, with 13 bases in the middle. The length of the CDR3 is 15 residues. DNA of the CDR3: TGTGCCAGCAGTTATTTGGCCGGGCGAAATCAGCCCCAGCATTTT. Amino acids: CASSYLAGRNQPQHF.

DNA of the CDR3: TGTGCCAGCAGTTACTGGGACGGAGCAAGAGAGACCCAGTACTTC. This encodes CASSYWDGARETQYF. The chain employs TRBV6-6 and TRBJ2-5, with D possibly being TRBD1 or TRBD2 (5 bases each). The V end was cut by 1 base, the J end by 4 bases, with 13 bases between. Germline V lookup: CDR1 MNHNY, CDR2 SVGAGI (reference sequence). This CDR3 region has 15 residues.

The CDR3 nucleotides read TGTGCCAGCAGCGTAGCGCCGGAGCCTGGGACCCAGTACTTC. Residues: CASSVAPEPGTQYF. The chain combines TRBV9 with TRBJ2-5; D is uncertain. V shed 0 bases and J shed 7 bases, with 13 bases lying between them. This CDR3 region has 14 residues. Looked up from germline, CDR1 is SGDLS and CDR2 is YYNGEE.

The chain carries TRBV20-1 and TRBJ2-1; D may be TRBD2 (7 bases). In germline, CDR1 is DFQATT, CDR2 SNEGSKA (reference sequence). Between the trimmed V and J ends, which lost 1 base and 4 bases, there was a span of 14 bases. The CDR3 consists of 15 residues. The CDR3 coding sequence is TGCAGTGCTAGAGCGGGGGGCCTCACTTACAATGAGCAGTTCTTC. It translates to CSARAGGLTYNEQFF.

The V call is TRBV9, the J call TRBJ2-4; the D gene could be TRBD1 or TRBD2 (6 bases each). There are 15 residues in the CDR3. The V end lost 2 bases, the J end lost 3 bases, and 12 bases lay between the germline ends. CDR1 is SGDLS, CDR2 YYNGEE, per germline. CDR3 DNA sequence: TGTGCCAGCAGCGTCGGGGGCGCAGGCAAAAACATTCAGTACTTC. It is translated as CASSVGGAGKNIQYF. Complete variable domain (other parts from reference TRBV9 and TRBJ2-4): DSGVTQTPKHLITATGQRVTLRCSPRSGDLSVYWYQQSLDQGLQFLIQYYNGEERAKGNILERFSAQQFPDLHSELNLSSLELGDSALYFCASSVGGAGKNIQYFGAGTRLSVL.

The genes are TRBV29-1 and TRBJ1-1; no clear D gene. Deletions cut 7 bases from V and 0 bases from J, with 12 bases between. Germline V CDR1 and CDR2: SQVTM, ANQGSEA. The CDR3 has 13 residues. CDR3 in DNA: TGCAGCGAGCCCCCGGTGCTGAACACTGAAGCTTTCTTT. Amino acids: CSEPPVLNTEAFF.

The chain links TRBV20-1 to TRBJ2-1; 14 nucleotides agree with TRBD2. The end of the DNA is better explained by TRBJ2-5, so the J call may be wrong. CDR3 length: 19 amino acids. Germline-derived CDR1 and CDR2 are DFQATT and SNEGSKA (reference sequence). This CDR3 is CSARGKGTSGGRNGETQYF. As DNA, the CDR3 is TGCAGTGCTAGAGGGAAGGGGACTAGCGGGGGAAGGAACGGAGAGACCCAGTACTTC.

This clonotype was seen repeatedly, ten times or more. The J gene is TRBJ2-5, the V gene TRBV20-1, with D unclear. Germline V CDR1 and CDR2: DFQATT, SNEGSKA (reference sequence). Deletions cut 1 base from V and 2 bases from J, with 5 bases between. The CDR3 totals 12 residues. The CDR3 region is CSARASQETQYF. The CDR3 DNA is TGCAGTGCTAGAGCCTCTCAAGAGACCCAGTACTTC.

Only a few counts were recorded for this clonotype. This chain joins TRBV10-3 and TRBJ2-5, with D tentatively TRBD2 (6 bases). CDR1 and CDR2 (germline): ENHRY, SYGVKD. Trimming pared 8 bases from V and 1 base from J, leaving 8 bases between. The CDR3 covers 12 residues. The CDR3 loop is CAIGGIQETQYF. CDR3 DNA: TGTGCCATCGGGGGGATCCAAGAGACCCAGTACTTC.

V usage is TRBV13 and J usage is TRBJ2-4, with 8 bases lining up with TRBD1. CDR3 size: 15 residues. V dropped 5 bases and J dropped 7; count of bases not matched to a gene: 10. Germline V gives CDR1 PRHDT, CDR2 FYEKMQ (reference sequence). The CDR3 region is CASSLQTGEVNIQYF. The CDR3 coding sequence is TGTGCCAGCAGCCTCCAGACAGGGGAAGTGAACATTCAGTACTTC.

The chain joins TRBV28 to TRBJ2-5, with D possibly matching TRBD1 (5 bases). Gene TRBJ2-7 matches the end of the DNA better, so the J call may be wrong. CDR3 length equals 13 residues. In germline, CDR1 is MDHEN, CDR2 SYDVKM. The CDR3 is CASSLSRVSEQYF. CDR3 in DNA: TGTGCCAGCAGTTTATCCAGGGTCAGCGAGCAGTACTTC.

The rearrangement uses TRBV5-1 and TRBJ2-3; 8 bases line up with TRBD2. CDR3 length equals 14 residues. CDR1 and CDR2 (germline): SGHRS, YFSETQ. V lost 4 bases and J lost 6; bases outside the gene matches: 7. In nucleotides, the CDR3 is TGCGCCAGCAGCAGCGGACTAGCTTCCGATACGCAGTATTTT. Its protein product is CASSSGLASDTQYF.

V is TRBV7-6 and J is TRBJ1-1; 11 bases fit TRBD1. Germline values: CDR1 SGHVS, CDR2 FNYEAQ. The CDR3 contains 13 residues. After removal of 8 bases from V and 4 bases from J, the junction contained 3 bases not matched to a gene. The CDR3 DNA reads as TGTGCCAGCGGGGACAGGGGGAGCACTGAAGCTTTCTTT. It yields the protein CASGDRGSTEAFF.